These T cell receptor beta chains were read from a single sample in a study of blood T cells in healthy people across ages. TCRdb used MiXCR to reprocess the 5' RACE reads, holding one entry per CDR3 protein. Of 1.5 million to 2 million distinct CDR3 sequences in the sample, about 50% were seen once. The sample consisted of blood. Every receptor here comes from a middle-aged woman in good health. Both conserved end residues are part of each CDR3. The D gene is left open where the match is weak. Clone size appears in some rows only: once, few, many, or a class for an expanded clone.

J,D,size,V,DNA,CDR3
TRBJ2-3,TRBD2,-,TRBV20-1,TGCAGTGCTAGATCCCCAACTAGCGTAACTAGCACAGATACGCAGTATTTT,CSARSPTSVTSTDTQYF
TRBJ2-3,TRBD2,-,TRBV9,TGTGCCAGCAGCGTAGGACCGAGCGGGGGGGTTTCTAGCACAGATACGCAGTATTTT,CASSVGPSGGVSSTDTQYF
TRBJ2-5,TRBD2,-,TRBV4-1,TGCGCCAGCAGCCAAGAATGGCAGCGGGAGCAAGAGACCCAGTACTTC,CASSQEWQREQETQYF
TRBJ2-3,TRBD2,many,TRBV7-2,TGTGCCAGCAGCCGGACTAGCCCTGGATCTAGCACAGATACGCAGTATTTT,CASSRTSPGSSTDTQYF
TRBJ2-1,-,-,TRBV9,TGTGCCAGCAGCGTAGGGGGCGAGTCCTACAATGAGCAGTTCTTC,CASSVGGESYNEQFF
TRBJ1-4,TRBD1,-,TRBV6-5,TGTGCCAGCAGTCGCGACAGGGCCTCAACTAATGAAAAACTGTTTTTT,CASSRDRASTNEKLFF
TRBJ2-1,TRBD2,-,TRBV15,TGTGCCACCAGCAGCGCTAGCGGGGTCTCCTACAATGAGCAGTTCTTC,CATSSASGVSYNEQFF
TRBJ1-6,TRBD1,-,TRBV5-1,TGCGCCAGCAGCTTGGGAACCGGGACAGGGGCTTATCGCCCCCTCCACTTT,CASSLGTGTGAYRPLHF
TRBJ2-3,-,-,TRBV5-6,TGTGCCAGCAGCTTGGGGACTACGAACACAGATGCGCAGTATTTT,CASSLGTTNTDAQYF
TRBJ2-7,TRBD1,-,TRBV6-1,TGTGCCAGCACCCCGAAGCCCGGGACAGGGATCTACAATGAGCAGTACTTC,CASTPKPGTGIYNEQYF
TRBJ1-1,-,-,TRBV6-5,TGTGCCAGCAGTACCCCAAGTAGCGCCACGAACACTGAAGCTTTCTTT,CASSTPSSATNTEAFF
TRBJ2-1,-,few,TRBV5-1,TGCGCCAGCAGCGCCGACTCGCAGGGATGGAACAATGAGCAGTTCTTC,CASSADSQGWNNEQFF
TRBJ2-5,-,few,TRBV12-3/TRBV12-4,TGTGCCAGCAGTTTAGCTCTACGTAGTCAAGAGACCCAGTACTTC,CASSLALRSQETQYF
TRBJ2-3,-,-,TRBV20-1,TGCAGTGCCGACGGAGAGGGTGGCACAGATACGCAGTATTTT,CSADGEGGTDTQYF
TRBJ2-5,-,few,TRBV10-3,TGTGCCATCAGGTCAGGGGATAAACGAGAGACCCAGTACTTC,CAIRSGDKRETQYF
TRBJ2-5,TRBD2,few,TRBV27,TGTGCCAGCAGTTTATCTGCAGCGGGGGGGTCGTCAAGAGATTGGGTGACCCAGTACTTC,CASSLSAAGGSSRDWVTQYF
TRBJ1-2,TRBD1,-,TRBV4-3,TGCGCCAGCAGCCAAGATCCTTTTGGACAGGGGGCTGGCTACACCTTC,CASSQDPFGQGAGYTF
TRBJ2-1,TRBD2,-,TRBV29-1,TGCAGCGTTGGAGGGACTAGCGGGGGACTCTATGAGCAGTTCTTC,CSVGGTSGGLYEQFF
TRBJ2-2,-,-,TRBV4-3,TGCGCCAGCAGCCAAGAGGGGAGGGGGTCTGGGGAGCTGTTTTTT,CASSQEGRGSGELFF
TRBJ1-2,-,once,TRBV6-2/TRBV6-3,TGTGCCAGCAGTCACGACCGGGGTTCGGGCTACACCTTC,CASSHDRGSGYTF
TRBJ2-2,TRBD2,-,TRBV4-2,TGTGCCAGCAGCCAAGTCTCTCTAGCGGGGGGGAACACCGGGGAGCTGTTTTTT,CASSQVSLAGGNTGELFF
TRBJ2-4,-,few,TRBV28,TGTGCCAGCGGCAACATTCAGTACTTC,CASGNIQYF
TRBJ2-7,-,few,TRBV12-3/TRBV12-4,TGTGCCAGCAGTTTTGAAAACAGGGCCTACGAGCAGTACTTC,CASSFENRAYEQYF
TRBJ2-7,-,few,TRBV5-6,TGTGCCAGCAGCCTTCGAGTCGCAGGGTGGTCAGAACAGTACTTC,CASSLRVAGWSEQYF
TRBJ2-1,TRBD2,-,TRBV4-2,TGTGCCAGCTCTTCGGATGGGCTAGCGGGGGCTTACAATGAGCAGTTCTTC,CASSSDGLAGAYNEQFF
TRBJ1-5,-,-,TRBV12-3/TRBV12-4,TGTGCCAGCAGTCCTGGGGGGATCAATCAGCCCCAGCATTTT,CASSPGGINQPQHF
TRBJ2-5,TRBD1,-,TRBV3-1,TGTGCCAGCACCTCAACCCGGCTGGGACAGGGAAAAGAGACCCAGTACTTC,CASTSTRLGQGKETQYF
TRBJ1-2,TRBD1,-,TRBV29-1,TGCAGCGTTGCCGGGACAGGGTACAGCTATGGCTACACCTTC,CSVAGTGYSYGYTF
TRBJ1-6,-,few,TRBV27,TGTGCCAGCAGTTTAATAAATTCACCCCTCCACTTT,CASSLINSPLHF
TRBJ2-4,-,-,TRBV28,TGTGCCAGCAGTTTACCCCTAACAAGAAACATTCAGTACTTC,CASSLPLTRNIQYF
TRBJ2-5,TRBD1,few,TRBV7-2,TGTGCCAGCAGCTTACCCCGACAGGGTTTGAAGACCCAGTACTTC,CASSLPRQGLKTQYF
TRBJ1-1,-,-,TRBV18,TGTGCCAGCTCACCTAACAGGGAGAACACTGAAGCTTTCTTT,CASSPNRENTEAFF
TRBJ2-5,TRBD2,once,TRBV28,TGTGCCAGCAGGCCCGGGACTAGAGACTTTAAAGAGACCCAGTACTTC,CASRPGTRDFKETQYF
TRBJ2-1,-,-,TRBV6-5,TGTGCCAGCACTAAAGCCCCGGCAGGCAACAATGAGCAGTTCTTC,CASTKAPAGNNEQFF
TRBJ2-5,TRBD2,-,TRBV10-3,TGTGCCATCAGTAAGCGGGGTATGAGGGCGGGGGGCCAAGAGACCAAGTACTTC,CAISKRGMRAGGQETKYF
TRBJ2-3,-,-,TRBV7-9,TGTGCCAGCAGCTTGGGTTTCGATACGCAGTATTTT,CASSLGFDTQYF
TRBJ1-6,-,-,TRBV12-3/TRBV12-4,TGTGCCAGCAATTTAGGGAATTCACCCCTCCACTTT,CASNLGNSPLHF
TRBJ1-2,TRBD1,-,TRBV20-1,TGCAGTGCTAGAGTAGCGTATGGGACAGGGAGAGCTGGCTACACCTTC,CSARVAYGTGRAGYTF
TRBJ2-3,-,-,TRBV6-2/TRBV6-3,TGTGCCAGCAGTTACTCGAGTAGAGGCAGGGGGGAGGCAGATACGCAGTATTTT,CASSYSSRGRGEADTQYF
TRBJ1-5,TRBD1,-,TRBV5-5,TGTGCCAGCAGCTTGAACAGGGGGTGGGATCAGCCCCAGCATTTT,CASSLNRGWDQPQHF